This is a list of T cell receptor beta chains from one sample in a study of cytomegalovirus exposure and HLA in healthy donors. TCRdb keeps only in-frame clones here, not all; method: immunoSEQ multiplex PCR. The table lists roughly 150,000 clones, 80% of them singletons. Sequenced: PBMCs. All receptors come from a woman between 40 and 55 years old in good health and CMV-seronegative. Each CDR3 is given with its conserved first and last residue. Fields, in order: D gene, clone size, J gene, V gene, CDR3 protein, CDR3 DNA. D genes are given only for firm matches. Some rows have no size entry. The others give once, few or many, or a class for an expanded clone.

.	few	TRBJ2-7	TRBV11-3	CASSLRWAGEAYEQYF	TGTGCCAGCAGCTTACGGTGGGCAGGGGAAGCCTACGAGCAGTACTTC
.	.	TRBJ1-6	TRBV27	CASSLVLNSPLHF	TGTGCCAGCAGTTTAGTACTCAATTCACCCCTCCACTTT
.	.	TRBJ1-2	TRBV29-1	CSVDWGRADGYTF	TGCAGCGTTGACTGGGGGCGCGCCGATGGCTACACCTTC
TRBD1	few	TRBJ1-5	TRBV29-1	CSVATGARQPQHF	TGCAGCGTCGCTACAGGGGCGCGTCAGCCCCAGCATTTT
TRBD1	.	TRBJ2-7	TRBV27	CASSLRTGVPSYEQYF	TGTGCCAGCAGTCTCCGGACAGGGGTGCCTTCCTACGAGCAGTACTTC
TRBD1	.	TRBJ1-2	TRBV4-1	CASSQLGQGRLGYTF	TGCGCCAGCAGCCAACTGGGACAGGGAAGGCTTGGCTACACCTTC
TRBD1	few	TRBJ2-2	TRBV7-2	CASSLRWDRGTGELFF	TGTGCCAGCAGCCTACGCTGGGACAGGGGCACCGGGGAGCTGTTTTTT
TRBD1	few	TRBJ1-1	TRBV5-5	CASSPTGQPNTEAFF	TGTGCCAGCAGCCCCACGGGACAGCCGAACACTGAAGCTTTCTTT
.	.	TRBJ2-1	TRBV7-8	CASSLREAKYNEQFF	TGTGCCAGCAGCTTGAGGGAGGCGAAATACAATGAGCAGTTCTTC
TRBD2	.	TRBJ2-5	TRBV29-1	CSVEVTGGRETQYF	TGCAGCGTTGAAGTAACGGGGGGGCGAGAGACCCAGTACTTC
TRBD1	.	TRBJ1-2	TRBV10-3	CAISDPLGRQGDKNYGYTF	TGTGCCATCAGTGATCCACTCGGGAGACAGGGGGATAAAAACTATGGCTACACCTTC
TRBD1	.	TRBJ2-1	TRBV7-7	CASSLAGGPPFF	TGTGCCAGCAGCTTAGCAGGGGGCCCACCGTTCTTC
.	.	TRBJ2-7	TRBV6-6	CASSYSILRRGYEQYF	TGTGCCAGCAGTTACTCGATTCTAAGACGAGGCTACGAGCAGTACTTC
TRBD1	.	TRBJ1-1	TRBV28	CASSLLPGQRNTEAFF	TGTGCCAGCAGTTTACTTCCGGGACAGAGAAACACTGAAGCTTTCTTT
.	.	TRBJ1-4	TRBV2	CASSEQVAKEKLFF	TGTGCCAGCAGTGAGCAGGTGGCGAAAGAAAAACTGTTTTTT
.	.	TRBJ2-1	TRBV6-1	CASSTRLSSYNEQFF	TGTGCCAGCAGCACGAGGTTAAGCTCCTACAATGAGCAGTTCTTC
TRBD2	few	TRBJ2-2	TRBV9	CASSVWASGGTGELFF	TGTGCCAGCAGCGTATGGGCTAGCGGGGGCACCGGGGAGCTGTTTTTT